Each of the 3 T cell receptor beta chains below was sequenced from the same sample in a study of radiotherapy plus CTLA-4 blockade in lung cancer. Clones were sequenced by immunoSEQ multiplex PCR, and TCRdb holds only the in-frame ones, with some missing. This table has tens of thousands of clones, approximately 76% appearing once. Sequences were derived from peripheral blood, sampled from a patient treated with radiotherapy plus ipilimumab. The receptors here all came from a human donor with non-small cell lung cancer who had stable disease on radiotherapy plus ipilimumab.

The chain employs TRBV7-2 and TRBJ2-3; possibly TRBD1 for D (6 bases). V lost 6 bases and J lost 1, with 17 bases in between. Germline-derived CDR1 and CDR2 are SGHTA and FQGNSA. This CDR3 region has 16 residues. The CDR3: CASRPTGTLRTDTQYF. The CDR3 DNA reads as TGTGCCAGCAGACCAACAGGGACATTACGCACAGATACGCAGTATTTT.

The chain has TRBV9 and TRBJ1-1; the match to TRBD1 covers 9 bases. This CDR3 contains 16 residues. V was clipped by 2 bases and J by 5 bases; unmatched bases: 10. Germline V gene sequence: CDR1 SGDLS, CDR2 YYNGEE. The CDR3 region is CASSVALQGAQTEAFF. The CDR3 coding sequence is TGTGCCAGCAGCGTGGCCCTACAGGGGGCGCAGACTGAAGCTTTCTTT.

This clone turned up a few times. This chain links TRBV4-1 with TRBJ1-3; D not certain. V dropped 0 bases and J dropped 4 bases, with 25 bases sitting between them. Per germline, CDR1 MGHRA and CDR2 YSYEKL. There are 20 residues in the CDR3. The CDR3: CASSQDQPHPQSPRGNTIYF. The CDR3 DNA follows: TGCGCCAGCAGCCAAGATCAACCGCATCCACAGTCGCCGCGGGGAAACACCATATATTTT.